These 26 T cell receptor beta chains were all obtained from the same sample, sequenced in a study of control samples from healthy donors and cancer patients. Libraries were prepared by immunoSEQ multiplex PCR; TCRdb keeps only in-frame clonotypes and omits some of them. The table records around 76,000 clones, 94% of them present only once. The sample consisted of blood. The receptors come from a woman in her thirties or forties in good health.

The V and J genes are TRBV27 and TRBJ1-3, with 7 bases fitting TRBD1. The CDR3 extends over 14 amino acids. After removal of 7 bases from V and 7 bases from J, the junction contained 10 bases not matched to a gene. The V gene's germline CDR1 is MNHEY and CDR2 SMNVEV (reference sequence). The CDR3 region is CASTPPAGGNTIYF. The CDR3, as DNA: TGTGCCAGCACCCCGCCGGCAGGGGGGAACACCATATATTTT.

In DNA form, the CDR3 reads TGTGCCAGCAGCAAGGGGGCGGGGGAGCTGTTTTTT. Encoded protein: CASSKGAGELFF. The chain combines TRBV7-3 with TRBJ2-2; 7 bases are shared with TRBD1. The germline gives CDR1 SGHTA, CDR2 FQGTGA. The CDR3 spans 12 residues. V shed 5 bases and J 8 bases; nucleotides not matched to a gene: 2.

The V and J genes are TRBV3-1 (or the pseudogene TRBV3-2) and TRBJ2-2; 9 bases fit TRBD1. Germline values: CDR1 LGHDT, CDR2 YNNKEL (reference sequence). The CDR3 runs to 15 residues. With 3 bases clipped from V and 8 bases from J, the junction kept 7 bases outside the gene matches. The CDR3 DNA sequence: TGTGCCAGCAGCCAGCCGGGACAGGGAGAGGGGGAGCTGTTTTTT. Encoded protein: CASSQPGQGEGELFF.

The rearrangement links TRBV24-1 to TRBJ1-5; D ambiguous. V lost 3 bases and J lost 6, with 5 bases in between. Germline V gene data show CDR1 as KGHDR and CDR2 as SFDVKD. The CDR3 sequence is 12 residues long. The CDR3 sequence is CATSDRSQPQHF. The CDR3 DNA reads TGTGCCACCAGTGATAGAAGTCAGCCCCAGCATTTT.

The chain links TRBV28 to TRBJ1-5, with D uncertain. V lost 5 bases and J lost 5, with 13 bases in between. The CDR3 runs to 14 residues. Germline-derived CDR1 and CDR2 are MDHEN and SYDVKM. CDR3 loop: CASSQGPDYQPQHF. The CDR3 region has the DNA TGTGCCAGCAGTCAAGGGCCTGACTATCAGCCCCAGCATTTT.

As DNA, the CDR3 is TGTGCCAGCAGTTTCGACACCCCGGGAGGCTACACCTTC. It encodes CASSFDTPGGYTF. The V gene is TRBV12-3 or TRBV12-4, the J gene TRBJ1-2, with D unresolved. The germline V and J ends were trimmed by 3 bases and 8 bases, with 13 bases remaining between them. This CDR3 has 13 amino acids.

This rearrangement joins TRBV3-1 (or the pseudogene TRBV3-2) to TRBJ1-3; a weak D match, TRBD1 (5 bases). The V and J ends lost 4 bases and 0 bases respectively, with 16 bases between them. CDR1 LGHDT and CDR2 YNNKEL come from the germline V gene (reference sequence). The CDR3 loop spans 17 amino acids. The chain's CDR3 is CASSLLEAGHSGNTIYF. Here the CDR3 DNA reads TGTGCCAGCAGCCTCCTAGAGGCAGGGCACTCTGGAAACACCATATATTTT.

The V and J genes are TRBV7-2 and TRBJ2-7; unclear D gene. The CDR3 loop spans 13 amino acids. The V gene's germline CDR1 is SGHTA and CDR2 FQGNSA. V lost 3 bases and J lost 3, with 9 bases in between. The CDR3 sequence: CASSFILDYEQYF. The CDR3 DNA reads as TGTGCCAGCAGCTTCATACTTGACTACGAGCAGTACTTC.

The chain uses TRBV3-1 (or the pseudogene TRBV3-2) and TRBJ2-1; no firm D call. V was shortened by 4 bases and J by 5 bases, with 21 bases between the two germline ends. There are 17 residues in the CDR3. CDR1 LGHDT and CDR2 YNNKEL come from the germline V gene (reference sequence). CDR3 residues: CASSPSPLTTPNNEQFF. The CDR3 region has the DNA TGTGCCAGCAGCCCTTCCCCCCTCACAACACCTAACAATGAGCAGTTCTTC.

This chain uses TRBV18 with TRBJ2-3; D is possibly TRBD1 (6 bases). The length of the CDR3 is 16 residues. Trimming stripped 4 bases from V and 6 bases from J, with 20 bases between. Germline V gene sequence: CDR1 KGHSH, CDR2 LQKENI. The CDR3 DNA reads TGTGCCAGCTCACGGCTCGACCTGGGGGCCGGTGATACGCAGTATTTT. As protein: CASSRLDLGAGDTQYF.

This chain connects TRBV7-9 to TRBJ2-1; tentative D call: TRBD2 (5 bases). The V end lost 5 bases, the J end lost 9 bases, and 11 bases lay between the germline ends. The germline CDR1 and CDR2 sequences are SEHNR and FQNEAQ (reference sequence). CDR3 length equals 12 residues. In nucleotides, the CDR3 is TGTGCCAGCAGCCCGGGTCGGGGTGAGCAGTTCTTC. This sequence encodes CASSPGRGEQFF.

The rearrangement uses TRBV10-3 and TRBJ1-1; 11 bases match TRBD1. Trimming took 6 bases from V and 4 from J; bases not matched to a gene: 1. CDR1 and CDR2 (germline): ENHRY, SYGVKD. CDR3 length: 13 amino acids. In nucleotides, the CDR3 is TGTGCCATCAGCGGGACAGGGGGCACTGAAGCTTTCTTT. Encoded protein: CAISGTGGTEAFF.

The J gene is TRBJ1-1, the V gene TRBV14; 7 nucleotides line up with TRBD1. The germline V gene encodes CDR1 SGHDN and CDR2 FVKESK. CDR3 length equals 16 residues. The ends lost 2 bases at V and 5 bases at J; junction bases unmatched: 11. The CDR3 loop reads CASSQRVTGIETEAFF. The CDR3 DNA follows: TGTGCCAGCAGCCAAAGGGTGACAGGGATCGAGACTGAAGCTTTCTTT.

This clone came up a few times. V and J are TRBV11-2 and TRBJ1-3; the D gene is possibly TRBD1 (5 bases). Germline V gives CDR1 SGHAT, CDR2 FQNNGV. Trimming stripped 5 bases from V and 0 bases from J, with 11 bases between. CDR3 length: 15 amino acids. CDR3 DNA sequence: TGTGCCAGCAGCCCCGGGACGAGCTCTGGAAACACCATATATTTT. This gives the protein CASSPGTSSGNTIYF.

Here the CDR3 DNA reads TGTGCCAGCTTGGACAGCTCTGGAAACACCATATATTTT. Amino acid sequence: CASLDSSGNTIYF. The V and J genes are TRBV3-1 (or the pseudogene TRBV3-2) and TRBJ1-3; D perhaps matches TRBD1 (6 bases). V lost 8 bases and J lost 0, with 8 bases in between. This CDR3 region has 13 residues. Germline values: CDR1 LGHDT, CDR2 YNNKEL (reference sequence).

This clone was observed a handful of times. J is TRBJ2-2 and V is TRBV12-3 or TRBV12-4; D unclear. Trimming left V 10 bases short and J 5 bases short, with 11 bases between. CDR3 length equals 12 residues. Here the CDR3 DNA reads TGTGCCACCGCCCTCGGGACCGGGGAGCTGTTTTTT. The encoded protein is CATALGTGELFF.

The chain joins TRBV5-4 to TRBJ2-7; the D gene is possibly TRBD2 (6 bases). Germline V gene sequence: CDR1 SGHNT, CDR2 YYREEE (reference sequence). CDR3 length: 13 residues. Trimming cost V 0 bases and J 9 bases, with 13 bases left between them. The CDR3 region is CASSLDGGRGQYF. CDR3 DNA: TGTGCCAGCAGCTTGGACGGGGGACGGGGGCAGTACTTC.

V and J are TRBV29-1 and TRBJ1-5; possible D gene TRBD1, 5 bases. This CDR3 has 13 residues. The germline V and J ends were trimmed by 4 bases and 3 bases, with 10 bases remaining between them. Germline V gene lookup returns CDR1 SQVTM and CDR2 ANQGSEA. CDR3 sequence: CSVGAGFNQPQHF. CDR3 sequence (DNA): TGCAGCGTTGGGGCAGGGTTCAATCAGCCCCAGCATTTT.

The J gene is TRBJ2-3, the V gene TRBV11-2, with 14 nucleotides matching TRBD2. Germline-derived CDR1 and CDR2 are SGHAT and FQNNGV. The CDR3 runs 18 residues. The V segment lost 5 bases and the J segment 4 bases; nucleotides outside the gene matches: 11. CDR3: CASSRLAGGRSIPDTQYF. The CDR3 DNA reads as TGTGCCAGCAGCCGACTAGCGGGGGGGCGGTCAATTCCAGATACGCAGTATTTT. The whole variable domain, filled in from reference TRBV11-2 and TRBJ2-3, reads EAGVAQSPRYKIIEKRQSVAFWCNPISGHATLYWYQQILGQGPKLLIQFQNNGVVDDSQLPKDRFSAERLKGVDSTLKIQPAKLEDSAVYLCASSRLAGGRSIPDTQYFGPGTRLTVL.

The CDR3 DNA follows: TGTGCCAGTTCAAAAAAACAGGGGGCGTCACTCGCGGATACGCAGTATTTT. Its protein product is CASSKKQGASLADTQYF. The chain combines TRBV9 with TRBJ2-3, with 9 bases matching TRBD1. CDR3 size: 17 residues. CDR1 SGDLS and CDR2 YYNGEE come from the germline V gene. J gave up 6 bases and V 8 bases, and 19 bases lay outside the gene matches.

This clone was recorded once. This sequence joins TRBV12-3 or TRBV12-4 and TRBJ2-1; D remains unclear. Deletions cut 4 bases from V and 3 bases from J, with 7 bases between. The CDR3 totals 13 residues. CDR3: CASSSTHYNEQFF. CDR3 in DNA: TGTGCCAGCAGTTCGACTCACTACAATGAGCAGTTCTTC.

The chain recombines TRBV7-9 with TRBJ2-1; no reliable D call. V was pared by 5 bases and J by 6 bases, with 8 bases between. Germline CDR1 and CDR2: SEHNR and FQNEAQ (reference sequence). The CDR3 extends over 12 amino acids. In DNA form, the CDR3 reads TGTGCCAGCAGCCCCCGCCTCAATGAGCAGTTCTTC. Translation gives CASSPRLNEQFF.

The rearrangement uses TRBV5-1 and TRBJ2-1; D possibly corresponds to TRBD2 (6 bases). This CDR3 spans 14 amino acids. Germline V gives CDR1 SGHRS, CDR2 YFSETQ. The V and J ends lost 4 bases and 7 bases respectively, with 15 bases between them. The CDR3 DNA follows: TGCGCCAGCAGCCAGGGACTGGCCTTGAATGAGCAGTTCTTC. Its protein is CASSQGLALNEQFF.

The gene calls are TRBV19 and TRBJ1-1, with 7 bases that match TRBD1. V lost 3 bases, J lost 6 bases, and 4 bases stayed unmatched. This CDR3 has 13 amino acids. Germline V gene lookup returns CDR1 LNHDA and CDR2 SQIVND (reference sequence). DNA of the CDR3: TGTGCCAGTAGTATGGCCACAGGGGCTGAAGCTTTCTTT. This translates into CASSMATGAEAFF.

The chain recombines TRBV7-2 with TRBJ2-7; 7 nucleotides align to TRBD1. This CDR3 region has 13 residues. J gave up 5 bases and V 8 bases, and 9 bases lay outside the gene matches. Germline-derived CDR1 and CDR2 are SGHTA and FQGNSA. The CDR3 region is CASGTQGDNEQYF. As DNA, the CDR3 is TGTGCCAGCGGCACCCAGGGGGACAACGAGCAGTACTTC.

CDR3 sequence: CASSLVRYGYTF. The CDR3 region has the DNA TGTGCCAGCAGCTTAGTGAGGTATGGCTACACCTTC. The chain links TRBV5-6 to TRBJ1-2; D gene unclear. The CDR3 length is 12 residues. V gave up 2 bases and J gave up 5 bases, with 7 bases separating them. Germline values: CDR1 SGHDT, CDR2 YYEEEE.